This T cell receptor beta chain appears in the sequencing data of a study of healthy donors' naive CD4 and CD8 T cells. Study-level background: Donors came from three age groups: 20-25, 40-50 and 60-70 years.

TCR libraries were built from about 520 ng of total RNA by linear amplification. TCRdb called the reads again in MiXCR, with one record for every CDR3 protein. This sample yields 150,000 to 200,000 distinct CDR3 sequences, of which 65% to 80% are seen a single time; more than 2% belongs to the top ten. This clonotype was counted only a few times. Sample: naive CD4+ and CD8+ T cells sorted from blood, pooled from several donors. This receptor was identified in a pool of human donors in good health; the sample pools cells from several healthy donors.

In DNA, the CDR3 is TGTGCCAGCAGTTCTTATCGGACAGGGCACGAGCAGTTCTTC. It specifies CASSSYRTGHEQFF. The gene calls are TRBV6-5 and TRBJ2-1, with 8 nucleotides matching TRBD1. CDR1 is MNHEY, CDR2 SVGAGI, per germline. V was clipped by 4 bases and J by 10 bases; unmatched bases: 9. This CDR3 has 14 amino acids.